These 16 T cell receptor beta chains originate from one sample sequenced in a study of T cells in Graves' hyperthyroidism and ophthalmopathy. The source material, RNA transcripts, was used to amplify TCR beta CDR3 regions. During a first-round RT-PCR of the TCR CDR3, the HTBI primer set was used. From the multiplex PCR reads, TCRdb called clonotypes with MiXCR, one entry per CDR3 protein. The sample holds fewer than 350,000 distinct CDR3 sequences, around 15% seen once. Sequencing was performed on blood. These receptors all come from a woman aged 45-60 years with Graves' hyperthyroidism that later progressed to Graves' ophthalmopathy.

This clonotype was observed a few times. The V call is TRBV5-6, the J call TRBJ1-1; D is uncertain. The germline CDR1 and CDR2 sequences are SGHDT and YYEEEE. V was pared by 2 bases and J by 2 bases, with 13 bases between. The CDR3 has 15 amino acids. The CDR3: CASSFLLGYNTEAFF. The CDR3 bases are TGTGCCAGCAGCTTTCTACTTGGGTATAACACTGAAGCTTTCTTT.

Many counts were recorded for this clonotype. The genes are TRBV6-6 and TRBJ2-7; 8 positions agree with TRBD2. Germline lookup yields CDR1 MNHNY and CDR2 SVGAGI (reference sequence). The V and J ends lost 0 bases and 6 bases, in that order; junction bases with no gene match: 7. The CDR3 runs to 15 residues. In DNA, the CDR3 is TGTGCCAGCAGTTACTCCAGCGGGAGAAATCTCGAGCAGTACTTC. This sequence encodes CASSYSSGRNLEQYF.

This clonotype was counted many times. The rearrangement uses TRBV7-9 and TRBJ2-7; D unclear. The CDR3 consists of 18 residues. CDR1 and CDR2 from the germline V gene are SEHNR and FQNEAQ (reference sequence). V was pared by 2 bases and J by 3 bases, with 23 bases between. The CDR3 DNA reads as TGTGCCAGCAGCTTAAAGGGTCTACAGACGAATACCTACTACGAGCAGTACTTC. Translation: CASSLKGLQTNTYYEQYF.

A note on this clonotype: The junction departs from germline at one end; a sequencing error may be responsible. The CDR3 sequence: CTSSSGGSYQPQHF. The CDR3 region has the DNA TGTACCAGCAGTTCTGGGGGCTCCTATCAGCCCCAGCATTTT. V usage is TRBV6-2 or TRBV6-3 and J usage is TRBJ1-5, with D perhaps matching TRBD1 (6 bases). Germline-derived CDR1 and CDR2 are MNHEY and SVGEGT. The CDR3 is made up of 14 amino acids.

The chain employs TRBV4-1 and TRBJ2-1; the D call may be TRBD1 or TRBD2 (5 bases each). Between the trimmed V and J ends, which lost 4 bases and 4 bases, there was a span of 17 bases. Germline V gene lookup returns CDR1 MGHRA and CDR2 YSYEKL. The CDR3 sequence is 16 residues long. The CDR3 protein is CASSPYARDDYNEQFF. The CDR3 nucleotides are TGCGCCAGCAGCCCGTACGCGAGGGACGATTACAATGAGCAGTTCTTC.

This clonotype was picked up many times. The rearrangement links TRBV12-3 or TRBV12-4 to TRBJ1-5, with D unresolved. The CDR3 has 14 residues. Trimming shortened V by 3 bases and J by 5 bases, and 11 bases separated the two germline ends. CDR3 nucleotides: TGTGCCAGCAGTTTCAACACCGGGGATCAGCCCCAGCATTTT. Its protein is CASSFNTGDQPQHF.

For the CDR3, the DNA is TGTGCCAGCAGCTTAAGCCCGACTAGCGGGAGACCCGGAGATACGCAGTATTTT. Translated: CASSLSPTSGRPGDTQYF. The J gene is TRBJ2-3, the V gene TRBV7-3, with 12 nucleotides matching TRBD2. The CDR3 consists of 18 residues. Germline trimming cut 1 base from V and 5 bases from J; bases unmatched to any gene: 10. The V gene's germline CDR1 is SGHTA and CDR2 FQGTGA.

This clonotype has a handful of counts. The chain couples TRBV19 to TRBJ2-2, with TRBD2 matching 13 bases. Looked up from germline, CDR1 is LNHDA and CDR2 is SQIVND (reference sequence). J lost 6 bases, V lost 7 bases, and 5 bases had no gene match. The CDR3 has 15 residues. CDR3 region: CASTTSGRASGELFF. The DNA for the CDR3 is TGTGCCAGTACCACTAGCGGGAGGGCCTCCGGGGAGCTGTTTTTT.

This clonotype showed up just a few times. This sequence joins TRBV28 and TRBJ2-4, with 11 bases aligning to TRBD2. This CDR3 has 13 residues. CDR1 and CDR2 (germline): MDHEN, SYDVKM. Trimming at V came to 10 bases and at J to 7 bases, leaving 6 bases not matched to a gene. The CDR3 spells CATRLAGKNIQYF. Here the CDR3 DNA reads TGTGCCACCCGACTAGCGGGAAAGAACATTCAGTACTTC.

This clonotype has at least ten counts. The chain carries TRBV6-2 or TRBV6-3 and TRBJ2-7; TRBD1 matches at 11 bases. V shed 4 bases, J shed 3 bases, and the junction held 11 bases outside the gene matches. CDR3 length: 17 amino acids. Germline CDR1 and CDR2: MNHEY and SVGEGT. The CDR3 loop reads CASSSFSGTGGIYEQYF. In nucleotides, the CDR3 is TGTGCCAGCAGTTCCTTTTCCGGGACAGGGGGAATCTACGAGCAGTACTTC.

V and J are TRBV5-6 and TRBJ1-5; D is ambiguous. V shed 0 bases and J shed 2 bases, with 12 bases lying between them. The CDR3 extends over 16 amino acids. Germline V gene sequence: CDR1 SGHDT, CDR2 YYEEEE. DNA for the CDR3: TGTGCCAGCAGCTTGGGGGCAAGGGTTGGCAATCAGCCCCAGCATTTT. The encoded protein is CASSLGARVGNQPQHF.

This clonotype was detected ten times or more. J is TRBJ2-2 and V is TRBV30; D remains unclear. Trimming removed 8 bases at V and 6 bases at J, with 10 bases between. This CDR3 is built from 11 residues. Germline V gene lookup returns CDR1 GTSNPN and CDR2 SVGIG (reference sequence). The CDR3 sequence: CAGKIAGELFF. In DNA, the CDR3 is TGTGCCGGCAAAATCGCCGGGGAGCTGTTTTTT.

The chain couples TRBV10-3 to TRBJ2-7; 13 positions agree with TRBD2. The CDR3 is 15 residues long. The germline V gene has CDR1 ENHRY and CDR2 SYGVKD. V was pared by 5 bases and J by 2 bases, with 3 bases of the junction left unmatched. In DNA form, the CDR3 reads TGTGCCATCAGTTCCGGGACTAGCGGGGCCTACGAGCAGTACTTC. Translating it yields CAISSGTSGAYEQYF.

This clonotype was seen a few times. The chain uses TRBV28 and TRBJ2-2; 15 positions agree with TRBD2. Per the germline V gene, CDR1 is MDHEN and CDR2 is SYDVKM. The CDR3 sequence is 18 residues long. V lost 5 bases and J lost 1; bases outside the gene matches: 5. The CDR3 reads CASSPRTSGRVNTGELFF. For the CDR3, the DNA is TGTGCCAGCAGTCCCCGGACTAGCGGGAGGGTGAACACCGGGGAGCTGTTTTTT.

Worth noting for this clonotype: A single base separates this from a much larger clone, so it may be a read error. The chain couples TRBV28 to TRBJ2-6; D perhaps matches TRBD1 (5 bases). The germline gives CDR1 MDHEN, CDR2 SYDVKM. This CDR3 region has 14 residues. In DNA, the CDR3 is TGTGCCAGCAGGCCCCGCTCTGGGGCCAACATCCTGACTTTC. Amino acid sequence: CASRPRSGANILTF.

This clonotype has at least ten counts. CDR3 protein: CASSLGRQPTDTQYF. The CDR3 nucleotides read TGTGCCAGCAGCTTAGGAAGGCAGCCCACAGATACGCAGTATTTT. The chain carries TRBV7-6 and TRBJ2-3; D gene ambiguous. Germline V CDR1 and CDR2: SGHVS, FNYEAQ. This CDR3 contains 15 residues. Deletions cut 1 base from V and 2 bases from J, with 10 bases between. Looking up the rest from reference TRBV7-6 and TRBJ2-3 gives the full variable domain: GAGVSQSPRYKVTKRGQDVALRCDPISGHVSLYWYRQALGQGPEFLTYFNYEAQQDKSGLPNDRFSAERPEGSISTLTIQRTEQRDSAMYRCASSLGRQPTDTQYFGPGTRLTVL.